This TCR beta chain was retrieved from a study of shared clonotypes between healthy human individuals. Execution of the assay was at deep level. For every subset, genomic DNA was evenly distributed across several immunoSEQ plates. Measured with immunoSEQ multiplex PCR; TCRdb has only the in-frame clones, and not every one. This sample has roughly 500,000 clones, with approximately 95% found just once. The length of the CDR3 is 14 residues. V lost 5 bases to trimming and J lost 3 bases, with 14 bases between them. Germline CDR1 reads MDHEN; CDR2 reads SYDVKM. The rearrangement links TRBV28 to TRBJ2-7; D may be TRBD1 (6 bases). The sequenced material came from naive CD4+ T cells sorted from blood. As to subset: CD45RA+ positively selected. This receptor was taken from a woman in her twenties or thirties in good health. This CDR3 is CASSTGTINYEQYF. The DNA for the CDR3 is TGTGCCAGCAGTACCGGGACAATCAACTACGAGCAGTACTTC.